This passage covers 10 T cell receptor beta chains from one sample sequenced in a study of blood T cell repertoires in COVID-19. Only in-frame clones appear in the TCRdb table, and some are missing; sequencing was by immunoSEQ multiplex PCR. The table records roughly 87,000 clones, about 85% of them present only once. Sequenced material: peripheral blood. The receptor source for this set is a woman aged 80 or over with COVID-19, enrolled during active disease.

J is TRBJ2-3 and V is TRBV18; TRBD2 matches 11 bases. CDR1 is KGHSH and CDR2 is LQKENI in the germline V gene. This CDR3 is built from 18 residues. The ends lost 6 bases at V and 2 bases at J; junction bases unmatched: 13. CDR3 loop: CASSHDWPSGGHTDTQYF. CDR3 coding DNA: TGTGCCAGCTCGCACGACTGGCCTAGCGGGGGGCACACAGATACGCAGTATTTT.

The chain has TRBV5-1 and TRBJ1-4; possible D gene TRBD1, 5 bases. Per the germline V gene, CDR1 is SGHRS and CDR2 is YFSETQ. With 2 bases removed from V and 6 bases from J, the gap between germline ends came to 14 bases. This CDR3 comprises 15 residues. CDR3 sequence (DNA): TGCGCCAGCAGCTTCGGGGGAGTCGGGGATGAAAAACTGTTTTTT. Its translation is CASSFGGVGDEKLFF. Supplemented by reference TRBV5-1 and TRBJ1-4, the full variable domain reads KAGVTQTPRYLIKTRGQQVTLSCSPISGHRSVSWYQQTPGQGLQFLFEYFSETQRNKGNFPGRFSGRQFSNSRSEMNVSTLELGDSALYLCASSFGGVGDEKLFFGSGTQLSVL.

The genes are TRBV5-6 and TRBJ1-6; D possibly corresponds to TRBD1 (5 bases). Germline values: CDR1 SGHDT, CDR2 YYEEEE. This CDR3 comprises 15 residues. Trimming left V 0 bases short and J 6 bases short, with 10 bases between. CDR3 sequence reads: CASSLGTGFNSPLHF. CDR3 nucleotides: TGTGCCAGCAGCTTGGGTACAGGATTTAATTCACCCCTCCACTTT.

The chain couples TRBV10-3 to TRBJ1-3; TRBD1 matches at 11 bases. J lost 2 bases, V lost 10 bases, and 4 bases had no gene match. The CDR3 is made up of 14 amino acids. Germline CDR1 reads ENHRY; CDR2 reads SYGVKD. The CDR3 is CATDRGPAGNTIYF. The CDR3, as DNA: TGTGCCACGGACAGGGGGCCCGCTGGAAACACCATATATTTT.

The V call is TRBV5-1, the J call TRBJ2-7; 7 nucleotides agree with TRBD1. Germline values: CDR1 SGHRS, CDR2 YFSETQ. Losses at the gene ends were 4 bases for V and 2 bases for J; bases not matched to a gene: 9. This CDR3 has 15 amino acids. This CDR3 reads CASSPIGTVAYEQYF. CDR3 bases: TGCGCCAGCAGCCCAATCGGGACAGTCGCCTACGAGCAGTACTTC.

The chain joins TRBV28 to TRBJ2-7, with D perhaps TRBD1 (6 bases). Germline V CDR1 and CDR2: MDHEN, SYDVKM. The CDR3 is 13 amino acids. V shed 7 bases and J shed 2 bases, with 12 bases lying between them. The DNA of the CDR3 is TGTGCCAGCACTAGAGGGGGAGCCTACGAGCAGTACTTC. Encoded protein: CASTRGGAYEQYF.

This rearrangement joins TRBV28 to TRBJ2-7; TRBD2 might be the D (6 bases). Germline CDR1 MDHEN, CDR2 SYDVKM. The CDR3 sequence is 14 residues long. The V end was cut by 0 bases, the J end by 1 base, with 7 bases between. DNA for the CDR3: TGTGCCAGCAGTTTATGGGGGACTTCCTACGAGCAGTACTTC. Its translation is CASSLWGTSYEQYF.

This rearrangement joins TRBV30 to TRBJ1-5; D is perhaps TRBD1 (6 bases). CDR3 size: 15 residues. From germline, CDR1 is GTSNPN and CDR2 SVGIG (reference sequence). V dropped 2 bases and J dropped 7 bases, with 18 bases sitting between them. The CDR3 bases are TGTGCCTGGAGTCACTCTCAGGGGCTGTGGCAGCCCCAGCATTTT. This codes for CAWSHSQGLWQPQHF.

The chain couples TRBV11-2 to TRBJ1-5, with TRBD1 matching over 10 bases. Unmatched junction bases numbered 7, after V lost 5 bases and J lost 6 bases. Germline CDR1 and CDR2: SGHAT and FQNNGV. The CDR3 length is 15 residues. The DNA for the CDR3 is TGTGCCAGCAGCCTCGGGACAGGGGCGGTTCAGCCCCAGCATTTT. The encoded protein is CASSLGTGAVQPQHF.

Only one count was recorded for this clone. The chain uses TRBV6-2 or TRBV6-3 and TRBJ1-1; D remains ambiguous. Germline V gives CDR1 MNHEY, CDR2 SVGEGT. The CDR3 has 14 residues. V was shortened by 4 bases and J by 5 bases, with 14 bases between the two germline ends. CDR3 DNA sequence: TGTGCCAGCAGTTGGTGGGTACCGGGGACTGAAGCTTTCTTT. Protein product: CASSWWVPGTEAFF.